This entry features one T cell receptor beta chain sequence. Its antigen is not identified. Using a J-beta primer mix together with a sample-barcoded 5' primer, a second PCR was run for roughly 7 to 12 cycles. TCRdb independently ran MiXCR on the 5' RACE reads; one entry per CDR3 protein. The sample has about 570,000 distinct CDR3 sequences; over 25% are singletons. This entry belongs to a study of blood T cells in healthy people across ages. The study's findings and limits: Diversity was higher, and naive CD4+ cells more numerous, in long-lived donors than in aged donors. Not knowing donor CMV status may have confounded expanded clonotype changes.

The CDR3 consists of 15 residues. Trimming took 4 bases from V and 0 from J, leaving 8 bases between them. In germline, CDR1 is SGDLS, CDR2 YYNGEE. Those donating, healthy Caucasian individuals from Russia, were aged roughly 6 to 95. Another study also made use of these data, one on T cells of mothers and their children.

What was sequenced was blood. This chain links TRBV9 with TRBJ2-6; D gene uncertain. The sequence came from a boy aged 2 to 10 in good health. CDR3 coding DNA: TGTGCCAGCAGCCTAGACACCTCTGGGGCCAACGTCCTGACTTTC. This sequence encodes CASSLDTSGANVLTF.